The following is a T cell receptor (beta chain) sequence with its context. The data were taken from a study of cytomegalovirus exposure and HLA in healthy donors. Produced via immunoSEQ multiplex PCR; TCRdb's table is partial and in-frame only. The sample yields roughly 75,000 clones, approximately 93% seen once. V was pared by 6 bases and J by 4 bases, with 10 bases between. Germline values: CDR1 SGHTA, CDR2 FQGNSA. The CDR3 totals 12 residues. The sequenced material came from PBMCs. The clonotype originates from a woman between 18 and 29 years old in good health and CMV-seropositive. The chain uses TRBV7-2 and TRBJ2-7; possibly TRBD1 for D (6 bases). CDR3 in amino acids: CASSVGGYEQYF. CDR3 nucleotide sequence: TGTGCCAGCAGTGTAGGGGGTTACGAGCAGTACTTC.